A selection of T cell receptor beta chains follows, all from one sample in a study of neurological immune-mediated disorders. MiXCR was run by TCRdb on the 5' RACE reads, yielding one entry per CDR3 protein. The sample lists 50,000 or so distinct CDR3 sequences, around 12% occurring once. Source material: PBMCs. The receptors were sampled from a male donor with HTLV-1-associated myelopathy (HAM/TSP). CDR3s include the opening cysteine and the closing phenylalanine or tryptophan. D genes are given only for firm matches. Clone size appears in some rows only: once, few, many, or a class for an expanded clone.

length: 13
D: .
J: TRBJ1-1
size: many
V: TRBV9
DNA: TGTGCCAGCAGCTTCACAGGCTCCACTGAAGCTTTCTTT
CDR3: CASSFTGSTEAFF

length: 11
D: .
J: TRBJ1-6
size: many
V: TRBV20-1
DNA: TGCAGTGCCGTAGGGGGTTCACCCCTCCACTTT
CDR3: CSAVGGSPLHF

length: 15
D: .
J: TRBJ2-7
size: many
V: TRBV6-5
DNA: TGTGCCAGCAGTTACTCGTCTTCCATCTCCTACGAGCAGTACTTC
CDR3: CASSYSSSISYEQYF

length: 14
D: TRBD1
J: TRBJ1-1
size: many
V: TRBV5-1
DNA: TGCGCCAGCAATCACCAGGGGGCGAACACTGAAGCTTTCTTT
CDR3: CASNHQGANTEAFF

length: 14
D: TRBD1
J: TRBJ1-3
size: many
V: TRBV20-1
DNA: TGCAGTGCTTGCGACAGGGGTAGTGGAAACACCATATATTTT
CDR3: CSACDRGSGNTIYF

length: 12
D: TRBD1
J: TRBJ1-1
size: many
V: TRBV12-3/TRBV12-4
DNA: TGTGCCAGTGGGACAGGGAACACTGAAGCTTTCTTT
CDR3: CASGTGNTEAFF

length: 16
D: TRBD2
J: TRBJ2-1
size: many
V: TRBV5-1
DNA: TGCGCCAGCAGCTTTGATAGCGGGGGTCCCGGGGATGAGCAGTTCTTC
CDR3: CASSFDSGGPGDEQFF

length: 16
D: .
J: TRBJ1-6
size: many
V: TRBV27
DNA: TGTGCCAGCAGTCCAAGAGGGAGCTCCTATAATTCACCCCTCCACTTT
CDR3: CASSPRGSSYNSPLHF

length: 16
D: .
J: TRBJ2-6
size: .
V: TRBV6-1
DNA: TGTGCCAGCAGCTTACTTTCAGGGGCTGGGGCCAACGTCCTGACTTTC
CDR3: CASSLLSGAGANVLTF

length: 15
D: TRBD1
J: TRBJ1-2
size: many
V: TRBV4-1
DNA: TGCGCCAGCAGCCATCCCAGGGACAGTAACTATGGCTACACCTTC
CDR3: CASSHPRDSNYGYTF

length: 13
D: .
J: TRBJ1-4
size: many
V: TRBV5-1
DNA: TGCGCCAGCAGAGAGGACAACAATGAAAAACTGTTTTTT
CDR3: CASREDNNEKLFF

length: 17
D: TRBD1
J: TRBJ2-7
size: many
V: TRBV28
DNA: TGTGCCAGCAGGCGACCTACCGGGACAGCTACCACCTACGAGCAGTACTTC
CDR3: CASRRPTGTATTYEQYF

length: 14
D: TRBD2
J: TRBJ2-3
size: many
V: TRBV5-1
DNA: TGCGCCAGCAGCTTGGGACAGCGGGGCGATACGCAGTATTTT
CDR3: CASSLGQRGDTQYF

length: 13
D: .
J: TRBJ1-2
size: many
V: TRBV20-1
DNA: TGCAGTGCTAGAGCCGGAGTAGGCTATGGCTACACCTTC
CDR3: CSARAGVGYGYTF

length: 11
D: TRBD1
J: TRBJ1-2
size: many
V: TRBV20-1
DNA: TGCAGTGCCTGGACAGGGAAGGGCTACACCTTC
CDR3: CSAWTGKGYTF

length: 14
D: TRBD2
J: TRBJ2-5
size: many
V: TRBV20-1
DNA: TGCAGTGCAGAATCTAGCGGGCACCAAGAGACCCAGTACTTC
CDR3: CSAESSGHQETQYF

length: 16
D: TRBD1
J: TRBJ1-1
size: once
V: TRBV5-1
DNA: TGCGCCAGCAGCGCGAACAGGGGACCGGGGAGCGCTGAAGCTTTCTTT
CDR3: CASSANRGPGSAEAFF

length: 13
D: .
J: TRBJ1-5
size: many
V: TRBV5-1
DNA: TGCGCCAGCAGCTTGGATAGCAATCAGCCCCAGCATTTT
CDR3: CASSLDSNQPQHF

length: 15
D: .
J: TRBJ2-7
size: many
V: TRBV9
DNA: TGTGCCAGCAGCGTAGCTTTAGGGGCAGCCTACGAGCAGTACTTC
CDR3: CASSVALGAAYEQYF

length: 14
D: TRBD1
J: TRBJ1-2
size: many
V: TRBV28
DNA: TGTGCCAGCAGTTTTCCACAGGGGGTCTCTGGCTACACCTTC
CDR3: CASSFPQGVSGYTF

length: 13
D: .
J: TRBJ1-2
size: many
V: TRBV20-1
DNA: TGCAGTGCTACCGGGACCCCCTCAGGGGGCTACACCTTC
CDR3: CSATGTPSGGYTF

length: 16
D: .
J: TRBJ2-7
size: many
V: TRBV28
DNA: TGTGCCAGCAGTGCCCCCGGGAGCCGGGCCCCCTACGAGCAGTACTTC
CDR3: CASSAPGSRAPYEQYF

length: 14
D: .
J: TRBJ1-5
size: many
V: TRBV5-5
DNA: TGTGCCAGCAGCTTGACGGATAGCAATCAGCCCCAGCATTTT
CDR3: CASSLTDSNQPQHF

length: 13
D: .
J: TRBJ1-1
size: many
V: TRBV20-1
DNA: TGCAGTGCTAGTAGGGGACTGAACACTGAAGCTTTCTTT
CDR3: CSASRGLNTEAFF

length: 16
D: .
J: TRBJ1-6
size: .
V: TRBV9
DNA: TGTGCCAGCAGCGTAAGGTGGGCCCCTGGAGATTCACCCCTCCACTTT
CDR3: CASSVRWAPGDSPLHF

length: 13
D: .
J: TRBJ2-3
size: .
V: TRBV5-1
DNA: TGCGCCAGCAGCCCGGGGGCCACAGATACACAGTATTTT
CDR3: CASSPGATDTQYF

length: 16
D: .
J: TRBJ2-6
size: many
V: TRBV5-1
DNA: TGCGCCAGCAACAGGGAAGGTTCCCCTGGGGCCAACGTCCTGACTTTC
CDR3: CASNREGSPGANVLTF

length: 12
D: .
J: TRBJ2-3
size: many
V: TRBV28
DNA: TGTGCCAGCAGTGGGGGCACAGATACGCAGTATTTT
CDR3: CASSGGTDTQYF

length: 15
D: TRBD1
J: TRBJ2-1
size: many
V: TRBV20-1
DNA: TGCAGTGCTAGAGTCTGGGACAGGGATAGAGTCGGGCAGTTCTTC
CDR3: CSARVWDRDRVGQFF

length: 15
D: .
J: TRBJ2-2
size: many
V: TRBV27
DNA: TGTGCCAGCAGTTCCAGGACAGAGAACACCGGGGAGCTGTTTTTT
CDR3: CASSSRTENTGELFF

length: 16
D: .
J: TRBJ2-5
size: .
V: TRBV11-2
DNA: TGTGCCAGCAGCTATGGGGGGGGCCGCCCGGGAGAGACCAAGTACTTC
CDR3: CASSYGGGRPGETKYF

length: 14
D: TRBD1
J: TRBJ1-1
size: many
V: TRBV20-1
DNA: TGCAGTGCCCTTTCGGGACAGGGGAACACTGAAGCTTTCTTT
CDR3: CSALSGQGNTEAFF

length: 14
D: .
J: TRBJ2-7
size: many
V: TRBV7-3
DNA: TGTGCCAGCAGCTTCAAACCAAGTACGGCGGAGCAGTACTTC
CDR3: CASSFKPSTAEQYF

length: 15
D: TRBD1
J: TRBJ1-1
size: many
V: TRBV7-3
DNA: TGTGCCAGCAGCCCCTCGACAGGGCAAAACACTGAAGCTTTCTTT
CDR3: CASSPSTGQNTEAFF

length: 17
D: TRBD1
J: TRBJ2-7
size: many
V: TRBV15
DNA: TGTGCCACCAGCAGAGATCCCGGACAGGCGAGCTCCTACGAGCAGTACTTC
CDR3: CATSRDPGQASSYEQYF

length: 17
D: .
J: TRBJ2-1
size: .
V: TRBV3-1
DNA: TGTGCCAGCAGCCAAGTTGAGACTAGTTTCTCCTACAATGAGCAGTTCTTC
CDR3: CASSQVETSFSYNEQFF

length: 13
D: .
J: TRBJ2-7
size: many
V: TRBV6-2/TRBV6-3
DNA: TGTGCCAGCACGGACAACAGAGATTACGAGCAGTACTTC
CDR3: CASTDNRDYEQYF

length: 14
D: .
J: TRBJ2-5
size: many
V: TRBV14
DNA: TGTGCCAGCAGTGCACCGGGATGGCGAGAGACCCAGTACTTC
CDR3: CASSAPGWRETQYF

length: 14
D: TRBD2
J: TRBJ2-1
size: many
V: TRBV5-1
DNA: TGCGCCAGCAGCTTGGTAGCGGGGGAGTATGAGCAGTTCTTC
CDR3: CASSLVAGEYEQFF

length: 14
D: .
J: TRBJ1-5
size: few
V: TRBV5-1
DNA: TGCGCCAGCAGCTTGGCTCCAGAAAGTCAGCCCCAGCATTTT
CDR3: CASSLAPESQPQHF

length: 16
D: TRBD2
J: TRBJ2-5
size: many
V: TRBV7-2
DNA: TGTGCCAGCAGTCTCGTTGGGCCCGGGGGGATGGAGACCCAGTACTTC
CDR3: CASSLVGPGGMETQYF

length: 13
D: .
J: TRBJ2-7
size: .
V: TRBV30
DNA: TGTGCCTTGAGTGTACAAGGAACCTACGAGCAGTACTTC
CDR3: CALSVQGTYEQYF

length: 14
D: .
J: TRBJ2-1
size: many
V: TRBV15
DNA: TGTGCCACCACCTCGGACAGTTCCTACAATGAGCAGTTCTTC
CDR3: CATTSDSSYNEQFF

length: 14
D: .
J: TRBJ2-1
size: many
V: TRBV2
DNA: TGTGCCAGCACCCCACAGGGCTCCTACAATGAGCAGTTCTTC
CDR3: CASTPQGSYNEQFF

length: 14
D: TRBD1
J: TRBJ2-7
size: many
V: TRBV5-1
DNA: TGCGCCAGCAGCGTACTGGACAGGGTACACGAGCAGTACTTC
CDR3: CASSVLDRVHEQYF

length: 13
D: .
J: TRBJ2-7
size: many
V: TRBV6-5
DNA: TGTGCCAGCAATCGGGCAGGCCCCTACGAGCAGTACTTC
CDR3: CASNRAGPYEQYF

length: 14
D: TRBD1
J: TRBJ1-2
size: many
V: TRBV7-9
DNA: TGTGCCAGCAGCTTGGGACAGGGGAGTCATGGCTACACCTTC
CDR3: CASSLGQGSHGYTF

length: 15
D: .
J: TRBJ2-4
size: many
V: TRBV3-1
DNA: TGTGCCAGCAGCTTCCATACTGCCAGCCCAGGCATTCAGTACTTC
CDR3: CASSFHTASPGIQYF

length: 16
D: TRBD2
J: TRBJ2-7
size: .
V: TRBV25-1
DNA: TGTGCCAGCAGTGAAGGGGCTAGCGGGGGATCCTACGAGCAGTACTTC
CDR3: CASSEGASGGSYEQYF

length: 15
D: TRBD1
J: TRBJ2-7
size: many
V: TRBV3-1
DNA: TGTGCCAGCAGGTACTCTTACAGGGGGCCGGACGAGCAGTACTTC
CDR3: CASRYSYRGPDEQYF

length: 14
D: .
J: TRBJ2-1
size: many
V: TRBV12-3/TRBV12-4
DNA: TGTGCCAGCAGTTTAAGCCGGGCCTACAATGAGCAGTTCTTC
CDR3: CASSLSRAYNEQFF

length: 14
D: .
J: TRBJ2-5
size: many
V: TRBV5-1
DNA: TGCGCCAGCAGTCAAGGCGGGGCGCGAGAGACCCAGTACTTC
CDR3: CASSQGGARETQYF

length: 13
D: .
J: TRBJ1-2
size: many
V: TRBV28
DNA: TGTGCCAGCACCTTGATAGGGGTTTATGGCTACACCTTC
CDR3: CASTLIGVYGYTF

length: 15
D: .
J: TRBJ1-2
size: .
V: TRBV6-1
DNA: TGTGCCAGCAGTGCCTTGACACGAACTAACTATGGCTACACCTTC
CDR3: CASSALTRTNYGYTF

length: 14
D: TRBD1
J: TRBJ2-7
size: many
V: TRBV20-1
DNA: TGCAGTGCTAGAGCAAGGGGGCCTTCCTACGAGCAGTACTTC
CDR3: CSARARGPSYEQYF